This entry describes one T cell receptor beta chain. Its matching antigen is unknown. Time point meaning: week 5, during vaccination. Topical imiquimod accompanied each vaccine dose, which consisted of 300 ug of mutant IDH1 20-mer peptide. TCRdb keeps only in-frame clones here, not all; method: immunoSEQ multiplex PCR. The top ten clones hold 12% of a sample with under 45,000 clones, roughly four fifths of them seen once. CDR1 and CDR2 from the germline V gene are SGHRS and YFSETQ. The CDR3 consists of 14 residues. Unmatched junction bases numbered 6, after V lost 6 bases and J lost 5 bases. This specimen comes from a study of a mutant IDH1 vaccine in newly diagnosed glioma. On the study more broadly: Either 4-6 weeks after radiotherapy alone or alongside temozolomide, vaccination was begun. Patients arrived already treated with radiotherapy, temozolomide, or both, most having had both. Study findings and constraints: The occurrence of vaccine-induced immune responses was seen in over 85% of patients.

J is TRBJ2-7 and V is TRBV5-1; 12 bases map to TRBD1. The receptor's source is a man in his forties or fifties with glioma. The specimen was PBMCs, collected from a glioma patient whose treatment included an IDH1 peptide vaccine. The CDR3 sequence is CASTGTGGGHEQYF. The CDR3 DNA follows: TGCGCCAGCACCGGGACAGGGGGCGGTCACGAGCAGTACTTC.